This T cell receptor (beta chain) was observed in a study of cytomegalovirus exposure and HLA in healthy donors. CDR3 length: 16 amino acids. After removal of 4 bases from V and 10 bases from J, the junction contained 14 bases not matched to a gene. Germline V gives CDR1 SGHTA, CDR2 FQGNSA. PCR employed 60 Vbeta and 13 Jbeta primers. TCRdb keeps only in-frame clones here, not all; method: immunoSEQ multiplex PCR. The table lists hundreds of thousands of clones, approximately 80% of them singletons. This receptor was identified in a man younger than 40 in good health and CMV-seronegative. Sequencing was done on a sample of PBMCs. This rearrangement joins TRBV7-2 to TRBJ1-4, with 8 bases lining up with TRBD1. For the CDR3, the DNA is TGTGCCAGCAGCTGGGGCCAGACAGGGGCTCCAGGAAAACTGTTTTTT. This codes for CASSWGQTGAPGKLFF.